What follows is one TCR beta chain and its context. This entry belongs to a study of Ad26.COV2.S vaccination and SARS-CoV-2 variants. CDR3 length: 13 residues. Germline loops: CDR1 MNHEY, CDR2 SVGAGI. Trimming took 7 bases from V and 4 from J, leaving 11 bases between them. Clones were read by immunoSEQ multiplex PCR, and TCRdb kept only the in-frame ones, dropping some. The sample lists roughly 380,000 clones, 92% occurring once. This receptor was taken from a human donor who had recovered from COVID-19. The chain couples TRBV6-5 to TRBJ2-1; TRBD1 is a possible D gene (6 bases). Sequencing used peripheral blood, obtained after recovery from COVID-19. This CDR3 is CASKAGVYNEQFF. CDR3 in DNA: TGTGCCAGCAAAGCAGGGGTATACAATGAGCAGTTCTTC.